One sample yielded the 30 T cell receptor beta chains listed below, sequenced in a study of blood T cell repertoires in COVID-19. Profiled with immunoSEQ multiplex PCR; TCRdb holds only in-frame clones, not every one. The sample holds about 350,000 clones, approximately 86% seen once. The sample was peripheral blood. All receptors come from a woman aged 55 to 70 with COVID-19, enrolled during active disease.

The genes are TRBV9 and TRBJ2-5, with 11 bases lining up with TRBD2. This CDR3 comprises 19 residues. The germline CDR1 and CDR2 sequences are SGDLS and YYNGEE. V dropped 2 bases and J dropped 7; count of bases not matched to a gene: 19. CDR3 nucleotides: TGTGCCAGCAGCGTCGCGGGAGAAGGGACTAGCGGTGCTGGGGGGACCCAGTACTTC. It is translated as CASSVAGEGTSGAGGTQYF.

In this sample, this clone turned up once. This rearrangement joins TRBV27 to TRBJ1-5, with unresolved D. The length of the CDR3 is 12 residues. Between the trimmed V and J ends, which lost 0 bases and 10 bases, there was a span of 7 bases. Germline assignment: CDR1 MNHEY and CDR2 SMNVEV (reference sequence). The CDR3 protein is CASSLSEGPQHF. The CDR3, as DNA: TGTGCCAGCAGTTTATCCGAGGGTCCCCAGCATTTT.

Ten or more counts support this clone. The same CDR3 can be traced to other DNA sequences in this sample. The gene calls are TRBV30 and TRBJ2-7; unclear D gene. V was cut by 4 bases and J by 0 bases, with 4 bases left in between. Germline assignment: CDR1 GTSNPN and CDR2 SVGIG (reference sequence). This CDR3 is 11 amino acids long. CDR3 sequence (DNA): TGTGCCTGGACCCGCTCCTACGAGCAGTACTTC. It is translated as CAWTRSYEQYF. The full variable domain, in which reference TRBV30 and TRBJ2-7 provide the parts outside the CDR3, is SQTIHQWPATLVQPVGSPLSLECTVEGTSNPNLYWYRQAAGRGLQLLFYSVGIGQISSEVPQNLSASRPQDRQFILSSKKLLLSDSGFYLCAWTRSYEQYFGPGTRLTVT.

The chain recombines TRBV4-1 with TRBJ2-3; 7 bases are shared with TRBD1. The germline V gene has CDR1 MGHRA and CDR2 YSYEKL. V gave up 4 bases and J gave up 0 bases; unmatched junction bases: 13. The CDR3 has 18 amino acids. CDR3 DNA: TGCGCCAGCAGCCCCGGGACAGCCGTAGGGTGGAGCACAGATACGCAGTATTTT. It codes for CASSPGTAVGWSTDTQYF.

This chain connects TRBV4-1 to TRBJ2-5, with 7 bases that match TRBD2. V trimming: 1 base; J trimming: 0 bases; junction bases outside the gene matches: 2. The germline gives CDR1 MGHRA, CDR2 YSYEKL. The CDR3 runs to 15 residues. DNA of the CDR3: TGCGCCAGCAGCCAAGGTGGGGGGGACCAAGAGACCCAGTACTTC. Residues: CASSQGGGDQETQYF.

This clone was found a few times. The chain combines TRBV6-4 with TRBJ1-6, with TRBD1 identical over 9 bases. The CDR3 is 14 amino acids. J gave up 10 bases and V 5 bases, and 6 bases lay outside the gene matches. Germline CDR1 reads MRHNA; CDR2 reads SNTAGT. The CDR3, as DNA: TGTGCCAGCAGTCTGATGACAGGGGGATCACCCCTCCACTTT. This codes for CASSLMTGGSPLHF.

This chain connects TRBV19 to TRBJ2-3; 7 bases align to TRBD1. Germline assignment: CDR1 LNHDA and CDR2 SQIVND (reference sequence). The CDR3 sequence is 15 residues long. The V segment lost 10 bases and the J segment 4 bases; nucleotides outside the gene matches: 14. CDR3 sequence: CATHLGTAPPDTQYF. The CDR3 nucleotides read TGTGCCACCCATCTGGGGACAGCGCCCCCAGATACGCAGTATTTT.

For the CDR3, the DNA is TGTGCCAGTAGTATTGGAGGAACCGGGGAGCTGTTTTTT. Translated: CASSIGGTGELFF. This chain connects TRBV19 to TRBJ2-2; tentative D call: TRBD2 (5 bases). The germline V gene encodes CDR1 LNHDA and CDR2 SQIVND (reference sequence). Trimming pared 3 bases from V and 5 bases from J, leaving 7 bases between. This CDR3 spans 13 amino acids.

The chain couples TRBV5-8 to TRBJ1-3, with a tentative D call TRBD1 (5 bases). The CDR3 consists of 17 residues. V shed 7 bases and J shed 0 bases, with 20 bases lying between them. Germline-derived CDR1 and CDR2 are SGHTS and YDEGEE. The CDR3 loop is CASPLGARAYSGNTIYF. CDR3 DNA: TGTGCCAGCCCGCTTGGGGCCAGGGCGTACTCTGGAAACACCATATATTTT.

J is TRBJ1-4 and V is TRBV5-4; 7 bases map to TRBD1. Germline trimming cut 5 bases from V and 5 bases from J; bases unmatched to any gene: 6. The CDR3 totals 14 residues. CDR1 and CDR2 from the germline V gene are SGHNT and YYREEE (reference sequence). The CDR3 DNA reads TGTGCCAGCAGTCGGGGGACAGTGAATGAAAAACTGTTTTTT. Its translation is CASSRGTVNEKLFF.

The rearrangement uses TRBV7-3 and TRBJ1-1, with 8 bases identical to TRBD1. Germline trimming cut 4 bases from V and 0 bases from J; bases unmatched to any gene: 13. The CDR3 is 18 amino acids. Germline CDR1 reads SGHTA; CDR2 reads FQGTGA. In DNA, the CDR3 is TGTGCCAGCAGCTCACACCGCGGACAGGGAAACATGAACACTGAAGCTTTCTTT. It specifies CASSSHRGQGNMNTEAFF.

The chain uses TRBV5-1 and TRBJ1-4; D uncertain. Germline V gene lookup returns CDR1 SGHRS and CDR2 YFSETQ. This CDR3 comprises 13 residues. Trimming cost V 4 bases and J 8 bases, with 12 bases left between them. Written as DNA, the CDR3 is TGCGCCAGCAGCGGAACGGCGGGGGAAAAACTGTTTTTT. The encoded protein is CASSGTAGEKLFF. The full variable domain, with the rest looked up from reference TRBV5-1 and TRBJ1-4, is KAGVTQTPRYLIKTRGQQVTLSCSPISGHRSVSWYQQTPGQGLQFLFEYFSETQRNKGNFPGRFSGRQFSNSRSEMNVSTLELGDSALYLCASSGTAGEKLFFGSGTQLSVL.

The rearrangement uses TRBV27 and TRBJ1-5; D is ambiguous. CDR3 length: 14 residues. V lost 8 bases to trimming and J lost 0 bases, with 11 bases between them. Germline V gives CDR1 MNHEY, CDR2 SMNVEV (reference sequence). The CDR3 loop is CASGRDYSNQPQHF. The CDR3 coding sequence is TGTGCCAGCGGGCGGGATTATAGCAATCAGCCCCAGCATTTT.

This clone was recorded once. The V and J genes are TRBV9 and TRBJ2-1; 13 nucleotides align to TRBD2. J lost 3 bases, V lost 3 bases, and 3 bases had no gene match. Germline values: CDR1 SGDLS, CDR2 YYNGEE. The CDR3 length is 16 residues. The CDR3 region has the DNA TGTGCCAGCAGCGACCGACTAGCGGGGGGCTACAATGAGCAGTTCTTC. Encoded protein: CASSDRLAGGYNEQFF. The full variable domain, completed using reference TRBV9 and TRBJ2-1, is DSGVTQTPKHLITATGQRVTLRCSPRSGDLSVYWYQQSLDQGLQFLIQYYNGEERAKGNILERFSAQQFPDLHSELNLSSLELGDSALYFCASSDRLAGGYNEQFFGPGTRLTVL.

This clone showed up just a few times. The chain joins TRBV5-1 to TRBJ1-1; D remains ambiguous. Germline CDR1 reads SGHRS; CDR2 reads YFSETQ. Trimming removed 4 bases at V and 6 bases at J, with 13 bases between. The CDR3 spans 13 residues. The chain's CDR3 is CASSSRPEAEAFF. The CDR3 DNA reads TGCGCCAGCAGCAGCAGACCGGAGGCTGAAGCTTTCTTT.

There are a few counts of this clone. This chain connects TRBV30 to TRBJ2-7; D is perhaps TRBD1 (6 bases). The germline CDR1 and CDR2 sequences are GTSNPN and SVGIG (reference sequence). The CDR3 runs 13 residues. V gave up 3 bases and J gave up 7 bases, with 16 bases separating them. Here the CDR3 reads CAWSRSGVGEQYF. In DNA form, the CDR3 reads TGTGCCTGGAGCCGTTCAGGGGTGGGTGAGCAGTACTTC.

The rearrangement joins TRBV6-5 to TRBJ1-2, with D possibly being TRBD1 (5 bases). The V gene lost 7 bases and the J gene lost 4 bases, with 16 bases spanning the gap. CDR3 size: 14 residues. Per germline, CDR1 MNHEY and CDR2 SVGAGI. The CDR3 reads CASTLGKGLYGYTF. CDR3 DNA sequence: TGTGCCAGCACCCTAGGGAAGGGGCTCTATGGCTACACCTTC.

The V gene is TRBV12-5, the J gene TRBJ2-1; D ambiguous. The germline CDR1 and CDR2 sequences are LGHNT and FRNRAP. The CDR3 has 14 residues. V shed 7 bases and J shed 4 bases, with 14 bases lying between them. CDR3 protein: CASALPPLYNEQFF. CDR3 DNA sequence: TGTGCTAGTGCCCTCCCCCCACTTTACAATGAGCAGTTCTTC.

As for this clone: This CDR3 is also generated by other DNA sequences in the sample. For the CDR3, the DNA is TGTGCCATCAGTGAGAGCGGGGAGAACTATGGCTACACCTTC. Translating it yields CAISESGENYGYTF. The rearrangement joins TRBV10-3 to TRBJ1-2; D uncertain. The V end lost 2 bases, the J end lost 2 bases, and 9 bases lay between the germline ends. The CDR3 length is 14 residues. Germline values: CDR1 ENHRY, CDR2 SYGVKD.

This clone occurred a few times. The chain uses TRBV11-2 and TRBJ1-5, with 9 bases matching TRBD1. The V gene end was trimmed by 4 bases and the J gene end by 5 bases; junction bases not matched to a gene: 0. CDR1 and CDR2 from the germline V gene are SGHAT and FQNNGV. The CDR3 is made up of 13 amino acids. In DNA, the CDR3 is TGTGCCAGCAGCTGGGACAGGGATCAGCCCCAGCATTTT. It encodes CASSWDRDQPQHF. Together with reference TRBV11-2 and TRBJ1-5, the CDR3 gives the full variable domain: EAGVAQSPRYKIIEKRQSVAFWCNPISGHATLYWYQQILGQGPKLLIQFQNNGVVDDSQLPKDRFSAERLKGVDSTLKIQPAKLEDSAVYLCASSWDRDQPQHFGDGTRLSIL.

This rearrangement joins TRBV7-2 to TRBJ1-5, with 9 bases that match TRBD1. Germline V lookup: CDR1 SGHTA, CDR2 FQGNSA. CDR3 length: 15 residues. V lost 6 bases to trimming and J lost 4 bases; unmatched junction nucleotides: 7. DNA of the CDR3: TGTGCCAGCAGACCGACAGGGGGTAAGAATCAGCCCCAGCATTTT. Amino acids: CASRPTGGKNQPQHF.

The chain carries TRBV19 and TRBJ2-7; TRBD2 aligns across 15 bases. Per germline, CDR1 LNHDA and CDR2 SQIVND (reference sequence). The length of the CDR3 is 16 residues. V lost 7 bases and J lost 0; bases outside the gene matches: 4. The CDR3 spells CASTGTSGGNSYEQYF. The CDR3 DNA follows: TGTGCCAGTACCGGGACTAGCGGGGGGAACTCCTACGAGCAGTACTTC.

The V gene is TRBV27, the J gene TRBJ1-2, with D tentatively TRBD1 (5 bases). CDR1 is MNHEY and CDR2 is SMNVEV in the germline V gene (reference sequence). The V gene lost 6 bases and the J gene lost 4 bases, with 12 bases spanning the gap. CDR3 length: 13 amino acids. CDR3 nucleotide sequence: TGTGCCAGCAGACAAGGCAGGGTCTATGGCTACACCTTC. Protein: CASRQGRVYGYTF.

This clone came up once. This sequence joins TRBV7-3 and TRBJ2-1, with TRBD1 matching 10 bases. Germline V lookup: CDR1 SGHTA, CDR2 FQGTGA. The CDR3 totals 15 residues. J gave up 1 base and V 5 bases, and 2 bases lay outside the gene matches. The CDR3 DNA reads TGTGCCAGCAGCGGACAGGGGGGGTCCTACAATGAGCAGTTCTTC. Its translation: CASSGQGGSYNEQFF.

This chain joins TRBV6-5 and TRBJ2-5; maybe TRBD2 (7 bases). V was pared by 2 bases and J by 1 base, with 14 bases between. The length of the CDR3 is 16 residues. Germline V gene lookup returns CDR1 MNHEY and CDR2 SVGAGI. The CDR3 nucleotides are TGTGCCAGCAGTTACGGGCGGGGGCGTATCCAAGAGACCCAGTACTTC. This codes for CASSYGRGRIQETQYF.

The gene calls are TRBV5-5 and TRBJ1-4; D possibly corresponds to TRBD1 (5 bases). The CDR3 contains 13 residues. V gave up 4 bases and J gave up 7 bases, with 11 bases separating them. Looked up from germline, CDR1 is SGHKS and CDR2 is YYEKEE (reference sequence). Here the CDR3 DNA reads TGTGCCAGCAGCGACCAGGGAGGTGAAAAACTGTTTTTT. Translating gives CASSDQGGEKLFF.

The chain carries TRBV9 and TRBJ1-3; the D gene is possibly TRBD1 (5 bases). CDR1 is SGDLS and CDR2 is YYNGEE in the germline V gene. V lost 2 bases to trimming and J lost 7 bases, with 10 bases between them. The CDR3 runs to 13 residues. The CDR3 DNA is TGTGCCAGCAGCGTCGCAGGGCCGAACACCATATATTTT. This translates into CASSVAGPNTIYF.

The rearrangement links TRBV7-9 to TRBJ1-2; D is possibly TRBD1 (6 bases). This CDR3 comprises 11 residues. The V gene's germline CDR1 is SEHNR and CDR2 FQNEAQ (reference sequence). V lost 2 bases, J lost 12 bases, and 10 bases lay in between. The CDR3 DNA reads TGTGCCAGCAGCTTACAGGGGTTTCACACCTTC. Its protein is CASSLQGFHTF.

A single count supports this clone. V is TRBV11-3 and J is TRBJ2-3; D ambiguous. In germline, CDR1 is SGHNT, CDR2 YENEEA. Between the trimmed V and J ends, which lost 1 base and 0 bases, there was a span of 5 bases. The CDR3 is 14 residues long. CDR3 in amino acids: CASSLGRSTDTQYF. The CDR3 DNA sequence: TGTGCCAGCAGCTTAGGGCGGAGCACAGATACGCAGTATTTT. The full variable domain, its missing parts supplied by reference TRBV11-3 and TRBJ2-3, is EAGVVQSPRYKIIEKKQPVAFWCNPISGHNTLYWYLQNLGQGPELLIRYENEEAVDDSQLPKDRFSAERLKGVDSTLKIQPAELGDSAVYLCASSLGRSTDTQYFGPGTRLTVL.

This rearrangement joins TRBV5-1 to TRBJ2-1; possible D gene TRBD1, 5 bases. This CDR3 has 14 amino acids. The germline V gene has CDR1 SGHRS and CDR2 YFSETQ. V shed 5 bases and J shed 2 bases, with 11 bases lying between them. The CDR3 protein is CASSLDSPYNEQFF. CDR3 DNA: TGCGCCAGCAGTCTTGACAGCCCCTACAATGAGCAGTTCTTC.